The 6 T cell receptor beta chains below were found in one sample sequenced in a study of blood T cell repertoires in COVID-19. Sequencing used immunoSEQ multiplex PCR; TCRdb keeps in-frame clones, though not all of them. The sample consists of 410,000 or so clones, approximately 91% of them appearing once. The specimen was peripheral blood. The source is a woman in her thirties or forties with COVID-19, enrolled during active disease.

The rearrangement uses TRBV19 and TRBJ1-5; TRBD1 matches 7 bases. Losses at the gene ends were 5 bases for V and 3 bases for J; bases not matched to a gene: 7. This CDR3 contains 15 residues. Germline CDR1 reads LNHDA; CDR2 reads SQIVND (reference sequence). The CDR3 region is CASSVQGLTNQPQHF. The CDR3 DNA reads TGTGCCAGTAGTGTACAGGGGCTTACCAATCAGCCCCAGCATTTT.

In this sample, this clone turned up once. The V gene is TRBV19, the J gene TRBJ1-1; D gene uncertain. The V end was cut by 7 bases, the J end by 2 bases, with 8 bases between. The CDR3 sequence is 12 residues long. Germline V lookup: CDR1 LNHDA, CDR2 SQIVND (reference sequence). CDR3 residues: CASKLGNTEAFF. CDR3 coding DNA: TGTGCCAGTAAGCTGGGCAACACTGAAGCTTTCTTT.

In regard to this clone: Compared with germline, one end of the junction differs, possibly owing to a read error. This chain joins TRBV5-1 and TRBJ2-7, with 9 bases matching TRBD1. The germline V gene encodes CDR1 SGHRS and CDR2 YFSETQ. The CDR3 loop spans 15 amino acids. In DNA form, the CDR3 reads TGCGCCAGCAGATTGGGACAGGGAATCTCCTACGAGCAGTACTTC. It codes for CASRLGQGISYEQYF.

This clone was counted only a few times. The J gene is TRBJ2-3, the V gene TRBV7-3; D perhaps matches TRBD1 (6 bases). Trimming left V 5 bases short and J 10 bases short, with 34 bases between. This CDR3 has 19 residues. CDR1 is SGHTA, CDR2 FQGTGA, per germline. Written as DNA, the CDR3 is TGTGCCAGCAGCAGAATGAGAGGAGTCGGACAGCCGGGTCTGGGTGCGCAGTATTTT. It translates to CASSRMRGVGQPGLGAQYF.

The gene calls are TRBV6-5 and TRBJ1-6; tentative D call: TRBD1 (5 bases). The CDR3 sequence is 12 residues long. V dropped 4 bases and J dropped 9 bases, with 7 bases sitting between them. The germline V gene has CDR1 MNHEY and CDR2 SVGAGI. The chain's CDR3 is CASSSGLSPLHF. DNA for the CDR3: TGTGCCAGCAGTTCGGGACTTTCACCCCTCCACTTT.

The CDR3 loop is CATRDRGHPSGNTIYF. Written as DNA, the CDR3 is TGTGCCACCCGGGACAGGGGGCATCCATCTGGAAACACCATATATTTT. The rearrangement uses TRBV11-1 and TRBJ1-3; 12 nucleotides line up with TRBD1. J gave up 1 base and V 10 bases, and 8 bases lay outside the gene matches. The CDR3 is 16 amino acids. CDR1 is SGHAT and CDR2 is FQDESV in the germline V gene (reference sequence).